A selection of T cell receptor beta chains follows, all from one sample in a study of B cell selection in AIRE deficiency. Produced via immunoSEQ multiplex PCR; TCRdb's table is partial and in-frame only. The sample shows 28,000 or so clones, approximately 92% of them seen only once. Material for sequencing was CD4+CD25+ Tregs sorted from PBMCs. These receptor sequences come from a human donor in good health. CDR3s leave out the opening cysteine and the closing phenylalanine or tryptophan.

v_call	j_call	cdr3_aa
TRBV5-1	TRBJ2-7	ASSLVERRGREQY
TRBV13	TRBJ2-3	ASSSRWGTDRTDTQY
TRBV7-2	TRBJ1-5	ASKITDSNQPQH
TRBV5-1	TRBJ2-3	ASSWDGGRDQGDTQY
TRBV30	TRBJ1-1	ALTGTVPEAF
TRBV7-9	TRBJ2-1	ASSLGAHYNEQF
TRBV5-6	TRBJ1-1	ASSPRMTGVNTEAF
TRBV7-9	TRBJ1-2	ASSLVQGWIYGYT
TRBV27	TRBJ2-1	ASSLGTGGSEQF
TRBV25-1	TRBJ1-3	ASSEWAGVTGNTIY
TRBV7-8	TRBJ1-6	ASSFLRRSPLH